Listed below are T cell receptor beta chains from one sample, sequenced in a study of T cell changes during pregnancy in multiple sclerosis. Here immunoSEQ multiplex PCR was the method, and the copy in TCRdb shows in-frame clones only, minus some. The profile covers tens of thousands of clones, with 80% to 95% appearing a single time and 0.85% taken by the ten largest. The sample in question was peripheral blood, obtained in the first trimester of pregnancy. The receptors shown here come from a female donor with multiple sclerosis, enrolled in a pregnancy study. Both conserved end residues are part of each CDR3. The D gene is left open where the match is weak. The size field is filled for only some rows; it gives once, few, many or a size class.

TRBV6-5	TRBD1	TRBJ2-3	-	CASSWGQGATSDTQYF	TGTGCCAGCAGTTGGGGACAGGGGGCTACTTCGGATACGCAGTATTTT
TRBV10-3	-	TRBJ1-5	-	CASRGGATDQPQHF	TGTGCCTCCCGGGGGGGAGCGACCGATCAGCCCCAGCATTTT
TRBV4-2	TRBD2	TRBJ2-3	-	CASSQEVAGGPADTQYF	TGTGCCAGCAGCCAAGAGGTAGCGGGGGGGCCTGCAGATACGCAGTATTTT
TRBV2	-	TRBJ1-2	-	CATTGTTNYGYTF	TGTGCCACTACAGGGACTACTAACTATGGCTACACCTTC
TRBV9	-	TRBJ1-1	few	CASSEGGNTEAFF	TGTGCCAGCAGCGAAGGCGGGAACACTGAAGCTTTCTTT
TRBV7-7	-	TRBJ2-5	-	CASSPPRGVAAQETQYF	TGTGCTAGCAGCCCACCCAGGGGGGTAGCGGCCCAAGAGACCCAGTACTTC
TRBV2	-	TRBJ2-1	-	CVSRLAGMVEQFF	TGTGTATCGCGGCTAGCCGGGATGGTTGAGCAGTTCTTC
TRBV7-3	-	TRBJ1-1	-	CASSLDGSRMNTEAFF	TGTGCCAGCAGCTTAGACGGTTCCAGGATGAACACTGAAGCTTTCTTT
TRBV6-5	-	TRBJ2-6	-	CASSYSRASGANVLTF	TGTGCCAGCAGTTACTCGAGGGCATCTGGGGCCAACGTCCTGACTTTC
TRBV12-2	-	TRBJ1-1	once	CASRFPGNTEAFF	TGTGCAAGTCGCTTTCCCGGGAACACTGAAGCTTTCTTT
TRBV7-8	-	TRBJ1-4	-	CASSLQGNEKLFF	TGTGCCAGCAGCTTACAGGGGAATGAAAAACTGTTTTTT
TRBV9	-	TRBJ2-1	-	CASSQGTITYNEQFF	TGTGCCAGCAGCCAGGGAACTATAACCTACAATGAGCAGTTCTTC
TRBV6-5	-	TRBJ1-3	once	CASSSPGGNTIYF	TGTGCCAGCAGTTCCCCCGGTGGAAACACCATATATTTT
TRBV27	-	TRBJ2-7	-	CASSTRFSYEQYF	TGTGCCAGCAGTACCCGGTTCTCCTACGAGCAGTACTTC
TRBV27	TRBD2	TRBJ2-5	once	CASSPQRGGETQYF	TGTGCCAGCAGTCCCCAGCGGGGGGGAGAGACCCAGTACTTC